Described below is a single TCR beta chain sequence and its context. The TCRbeta library was prepared with unique molecular identifiers. TCRdb ran MiXCR on the PCR reads and lists one entry per CDR3 protein. The sample carries about 440,000 distinct CDR3 sequences, roughly two fifths recorded once. This CDR3 contains 16 residues. In germline, CDR1 is SGHAT, CDR2 FQNNGV. Unmatched junction bases numbered 6, after V lost 1 base and J lost 4 bases. This sample stems from a study of T-cell reconstitution after alpha-beta-depleted transplantation in children. This specimen was PBMCs, taken before TCRalphabeta/CD19-depleted stem cell transplant. The chain couples TRBV11-2 to TRBJ2-1, with 8 bases lining up with TRBD2. This receptor was identified in a girl aged 2 to 9 with aplastic anemia, due to receive a stem cell transplant. The chain's CDR3 is CASSLGGSGAYNEQFF. CDR3 bases: TGTGCCAGCAGCTTAGGGGGTAGCGGGGCTTACAATGAGCAGTTCTTC.